The 10 T cell receptor beta chains presented below share a single source sample, sequenced in a study of identifying expanded T cells in peripheral blood. Profiling relied on immunoSEQ multiplex PCR, and the TCRdb table lists in-frame clones only, not all of them. The profile shows 95,000 to 100,000 clones, around 85% of them singletons. The sequencing sample was made of blood. The origin of the receptors is a person aged 18 to 69 in good health.

The rearrangement uses TRBV5-6 and TRBJ1-2, with unresolved D. CDR1 and CDR2 (germline): SGHDT, YYEEEE. The CDR3 runs to 12 residues. Deletions cut 1 base from V and 8 bases from J, with 9 bases between. DNA for the CDR3: TGTGCCAGCAGCTTGCAAGCGAGGGGCTACACCTTC. Amino acid sequence: CASSLQARGYTF.

The CDR3 DNA follows: TGTGCCTGGGCGGACTATAAAGAGACCCAGTACTTC. This gives the protein CAWADYKETQYF. The V call is TRBV30, the J call TRBJ2-5, with a weak D call TRBD2 (6 bases). This CDR3 has 12 amino acids. The germline V gene encodes CDR1 GTSNPN and CDR2 SVGIG (reference sequence). Trimming removed 5 bases from V and 3 bases from J, with 10 bases in between.

This chain joins TRBV6-5 and TRBJ1-1; 9 bases match TRBD1. After removal of 2 bases from V and 5 bases from J, the junction contained 3 bases not matched to a gene. Looked up from germline, CDR1 is MNHEY and CDR2 is SVGAGI. CDR3 length equals 14 residues. The CDR3 is CASSYGTGKTEAFF. DNA of the CDR3: TGTGCCAGCAGTTACGGGACAGGGAAGACTGAAGCTTTCTTT.

This clone was counted between two and nine times. CDR3 in amino acids: CASSLGDHDTQYF. CDR3 coding DNA: TGTGCCAGCAGCTTAGGGGATCACGATACGCAGTATTTT. This rearrangement joins TRBV7-8 to TRBJ2-3; D unclear. The CDR3 runs to 13 residues. Germline values: CDR1 SGHVS, CDR2 FQNEAQ. V was trimmed by 1 base and J by 6 bases, leaving 8 bases between them.

The rearrangement links TRBV19 to TRBJ2-1; 8 nucleotides agree with TRBD2. This CDR3 comprises 15 residues. Germline CDR1 and CDR2: LNHDA and SQIVND (reference sequence). V trimming: 10 bases; J trimming: 8 bases; junction bases outside the gene matches: 16. The CDR3 coding sequence is TGTGCCACACGACTCGGCGGGGGGCCACCCGATGAGCAGTTCTTC. Amino acid sequence: CATRLGGGPPDEQFF.

Only one count was recorded for this clone. V usage is TRBV5-1 and J usage is TRBJ1-2, with 7 bases aligning to TRBD1. Germline CDR1 is SGHRS and CDR2 is YFSETQ. V gave up 3 bases and J gave up 7 bases; unmatched junction bases: 12. The CDR3 is made up of 15 amino acids. CDR3 bases: TGCGCCAGCAGCTCAGGAGACAGGGCCAGGAGTGGCTACACCTTC. This translates into CASSSGDRARSGYTF. Together with reference TRBV5-1 and TRBJ1-2, the CDR3 gives the full variable domain: KAGVTQTPRYLIKTRGQQVTLSCSPISGHRSVSWYQQTPGQGLQFLFEYFSETQRNKGNFPGRFSGRQFSNSRSEMNVSTLELGDSALYLCASSSGDRARSGYTFGSGTRLTVV.

V and J are TRBV11-2 and TRBJ2-7; D call uncertain. This CDR3 contains 14 residues. Germline loops: CDR1 SGHAT, CDR2 FQNNGV. Trimming took 0 bases from V and 3 from J, leaving 9 bases between them. In DNA form, the CDR3 reads TGTGCCAGCAGCTTAGAGTTATCGAGCTACGAGCAGTACTTC. Protein sequence: CASSLELSSYEQYF.

The chain uses TRBV15 and TRBJ2-1; tentatively, D is TRBD2 (7 bases). This CDR3 region has 16 residues. The germline V gene has CDR1 LNHNV and CDR2 YYDKDF (reference sequence). V was shortened by 0 bases and J by 7 bases, with 16 bases between the two germline ends. The DNA for the CDR3 is TGTGCCACCAGCAGAGATTGGAGGGGGGGCCGGAATGAGCAGTTCTTC. The encoded protein is CATSRDWRGGRNEQFF.

This clone was seen a single time. The gene calls are TRBV6-5 and TRBJ2-5; D uncertain. Per the germline V gene, CDR1 is MNHEY and CDR2 is SVGAGI. The CDR3 sequence is 14 residues long. The V gene lost 4 bases and the J gene lost 1 base, with 10 bases spanning the gap. This chain's CDR3 is CASSLMVGQETQYF. DNA for the CDR3: TGTGCCAGCAGTTTAATGGTGGGCCAAGAGACCCAGTACTTC.

CDR3 DNA sequence: TGTGCCAGCAGCTTGGCGGGTAGTTACCCACGGCAGTACTTC. This codes for CASSLAGSYPRQYF. The chain is built from TRBV7-6 and TRBJ2-7; maybe TRBD2 (5 bases). CDR1 and CDR2 from the germline V gene are SGHVS and FNYEAQ. V lost 3 bases, J lost 9 bases, and 18 bases lay in between. This CDR3 is built from 14 residues.